This TCR beta chain was sequenced during a study of control samples from healthy donors and cancer patients. J was trimmed by 9 bases and V by 5 bases; bases with no gene match: 13. This CDR3 is 15 amino acids long. CDR1 is MNHEY, CDR2 SMNVEV, per germline (reference sequence). The table came from immunoSEQ multiplex PCR; TCRdb's copy has only in-frame clones and leaves some out. The sample shows 80,000 to 100,000 clones, around nine tenths of them seen only once. This TCR derives from a human donor in good health. The donor label of this sample is uncertain. J is TRBJ2-1 and V is TRBV27, with TRBD1 identical over 7 bases. The sample was blood. CDR3 nucleotides: TGTGCCAGCAGTAAGACTCCGCACAGGGGTGGTGAGCAGTTCTTC. Protein sequence: CASSKTPHRGGEQFF.